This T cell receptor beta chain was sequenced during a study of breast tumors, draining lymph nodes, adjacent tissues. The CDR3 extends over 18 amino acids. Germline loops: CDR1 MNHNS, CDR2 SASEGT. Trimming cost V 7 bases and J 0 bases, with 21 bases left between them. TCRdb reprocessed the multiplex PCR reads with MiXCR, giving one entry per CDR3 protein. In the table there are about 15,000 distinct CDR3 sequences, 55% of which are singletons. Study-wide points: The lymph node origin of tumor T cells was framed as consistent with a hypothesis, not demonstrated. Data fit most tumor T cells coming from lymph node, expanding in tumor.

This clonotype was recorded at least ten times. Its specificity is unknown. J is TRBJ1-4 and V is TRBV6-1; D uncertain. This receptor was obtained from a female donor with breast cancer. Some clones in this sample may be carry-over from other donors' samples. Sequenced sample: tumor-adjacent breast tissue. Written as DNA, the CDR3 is TGTGCCAGCACTAAGGACCCCCGTGGTCCTGCAACTAATGAAAAACTGTTTTTT. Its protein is CASTKDPRGPATNEKLFF.